This T cell receptor beta chain was sequenced during a study of blood T cell repertoires in COVID-19. The protocol was immunoSEQ multiplex PCR, while the TCRdb copy is restricted to in-frame clones and leaves out a portion. The sample consists of 300,000 or so clones, 65% to 90% of them appearing once. Sequenced: PBMCs or T cells enriched from blood (not recorded which). This clonotype originated in a woman in her thirties or forties with acute COVID-19.

The CDR3 region has the DNA TGTGCCAGCCTCCGGGACAGAGGTCACTGCACAGATACGCAGTATTTT. It translates to CASLRDRGHCTDTQYF. The chain employs TRBV21-1 and TRBJ2-3; the table calls TRBD1, which could not be checked here. TRBV21-1 is marked as a pseudogene. The CDR3 spans 16 residues.